Shown below are 2 T cell receptor beta chains from a single sample sequenced in a study of blood T cell repertoires in COVID-19. Sequencing was performed with immunoSEQ multiplex PCR; in TCRdb, only in-frame clones are kept and a portion is missing. The table shows some 130,000 clones, with 88% occurring only once. Sequenced input: peripheral blood. These receptors came from a man aged 50 to 60 with acute or convalescent COVID-19.

The gene calls are TRBV6-5 and TRBJ1-5, with D maybe TRBD1 (6 bases). This CDR3 spans 14 amino acids. CDR1 is MNHEY and CDR2 is SVGAGI in the germline V gene. V gave up 6 bases and J gave up 0 bases, with 9 bases separating them. CDR3 amino acids: CASRDRYSNQPQHF. The CDR3 bases are TGTGCCAGCAGGGACAGATATAGCAATCAGCCCCAGCATTTT.

This rearrangement joins TRBV7-8 to TRBJ1-2; possibly TRBD1 for D (6 bases). From germline, CDR1 is SGHVS and CDR2 FQNEAQ. The CDR3 sequence is 13 residues long. The V end lost 6 bases, the J end lost 1 base, and 9 bases lay between the germline ends. Written as DNA, the CDR3 is TGTGCCAGCAGTTTACAGGGTAACTATGGCTACACCTTC. Translating it yields CASSLQGNYGYTF.